The entry that follows covers one T cell receptor (beta chain) sequence. This CDR3 has 11 residues. CDR1 is SGHTA and CDR2 is FQGNSA in the germline V gene. The V gene lost 6 bases and the J gene lost 8 bases, with 8 bases spanning the gap. These data originate in a study of T cell changes during pregnancy in multiple sclerosis. Produced via immunoSEQ multiplex PCR; TCRdb's table is partial and in-frame only. The table lists tens of thousands of clones, 92% of them singletons. The chain uses TRBV7-2 and TRBJ2-1; TRBD2 might be the D (6 bases). Sequenced material: peripheral blood, taken in the third trimester of pregnancy. This clonotype originated in a female donor in good health, enrolled as a control in a pregnancy study. CDR3 bases: TGTGCCAGCAGACTAGCATATGAGCAGTTCTTC. Protein: CASRLAYEQFF.